These 20 T cell receptor beta chains were sequenced from one sample in a study of blood T cell repertoires in COVID-19. The data were produced by immunoSEQ multiplex PCR, yet TCRdb's version contains in-frame clones alone and is incomplete. The sample includes 75,000 to 90,000 clones, roughly three quarters of them seen just once. Sequencing used peripheral blood. These receptors came from a man aged 55 to 70 with COVID-19, enrolled during active disease.

This rearrangement joins TRBV14 to TRBJ1-2; 9 positions agree with TRBD1. Unmatched junction bases numbered 12, after V lost 4 bases and J lost 12 bases. Per germline, CDR1 SGHDN and CDR2 FVKESK. The CDR3 spans 14 residues. The DNA of the CDR3 is TGTGCCAGCAGCCCCAGGACAGGGGATCGAGTTGACACCTTC. Protein: CASSPRTGDRVDTF.

The chain recombines TRBV19 with TRBJ2-2; D not certain. The CDR3 runs 19 residues. Germline V CDR1 and CDR2: LNHDA, SQIVND (reference sequence). V shed 7 bases and J shed 6 bases, with 30 bases lying between them. CDR3 sequence: CASTSTRFVRKYVPGELFF. Here the CDR3 DNA reads TGTGCCAGTACTTCGACAAGGTTCGTCCGAAAGTACGTTCCCGGGGAGCTGTTTTTT.

The chain combines TRBV24-1 with TRBJ2-2; possibly TRBD1 for D (8 bases). With 3 bases removed from V and 6 bases from J, the gap between germline ends came to 16 bases. Germline lookup yields CDR1 KGHDR and CDR2 SFDVKD. This CDR3 is 16 amino acids long. The CDR3 here is CATSDLGQGGPGELFF. The CDR3 bases are TGTGCCACCAGTGATCTTGGACAGGGAGGGCCCGGGGAGCTGTTTTTT.

J is TRBJ2-6 and V is TRBV13; tentatively, D is TRBD1 (7 bases). Germline CDR1 reads PRHDT; CDR2 reads FYEKMQ (reference sequence). There are 16 residues in the CDR3. Trimming took off 5 bases at V and 4 bases at J, with 15 bases between the two ends. Here the CDR3 reads CASSQGGTTGANVLTF. The CDR3 DNA reads as TGTGCCAGCAGCCAGGGGGGTACTACAGGGGCCAACGTCCTGACTTTC.

This clone came up a few times. V is TRBV19 and J is TRBJ2-1; D gene ambiguous. The CDR3 loop spans 15 amino acids. In germline, CDR1 is LNHDA, CDR2 SQIVND (reference sequence). Trimming removed 7 bases at V and 0 bases at J, with 13 bases between. This CDR3 reads CASKSTSSSYNEQFF. The CDR3 DNA reads as TGTGCCAGTAAGAGTACCTCAAGCTCCTACAATGAGCAGTTCTTC. The full variable domain, its missing parts supplied by reference TRBV19 and TRBJ2-1, is DGGITQSPKYLFRKEGQNVTLSCEQNLNHDAMYWYRQDPGQGLRLIYYSQIVNDFQKGDIAEGYSVSREKKESFPLTVTSAQKNPTAFYLCASKSTSSSYNEQFFGPGTRLTVL.

V usage is TRBV5-1 and J usage is TRBJ2-7, with TRBD2 matching over 9 bases. The length of the CDR3 is 18 residues. After removal of 2 bases from V and 5 bases from J, the junction contained 17 bases not matched to a gene. Per the germline V gene, CDR1 is SGHRS and CDR2 is YFSETQ. The CDR3 is CASSLGGLAGLEENEQYF. CDR3 in DNA: TGCGCCAGCAGCTTAGGCGGCCTAGCGGGACTGGAAGAGAACGAGCAGTACTTC. The full variable domain, completed using reference TRBV5-1 and TRBJ2-7, is KAGVTQTPRYLIKTRGQQVTLSCSPISGHRSVSWYQQTPGQGLQFLFEYFSETQRNKGNFPGRFSGRQFSNSRSEMNVSTLELGDSALYLCASSLGGLAGLEENEQYFGPGTRLTVT.

This chain uses TRBV10-3 with TRBJ2-1, with TRBD2 matching 9 bases. With 8 bases clipped from V and 2 bases from J, the junction kept 1 base outside the gene matches. Germline-derived CDR1 and CDR2 are ENHRY and SYGVKD. The CDR3 contains 13 residues. This chain's CDR3 is CAIGGGAYNEQFF. The CDR3, as DNA: TGTGCCATCGGCGGGGGGGCCTACAATGAGCAGTTCTTC.

The chain combines TRBV5-1 with TRBJ2-1, with 13 nucleotides matching TRBD2. The CDR3 is 17 residues long. V lost 2 bases, J lost 4 bases, and 6 bases stayed unmatched. The germline gives CDR1 SGHRS, CDR2 YFSETQ. CDR3 nucleotides: TGCGCCAGCAGCTTCGGACTAGCGGGGGAGAGATACAATGAGCAGTTCTTC. Translation gives CASSFGLAGERYNEQFF.

The V gene is TRBV7-2, the J gene TRBJ1-5; 8 bases line up with TRBD1. CDR1 is SGHTA and CDR2 is FQGNSA in the germline V gene. With 3 bases clipped from V and 1 base from J, the junction kept 11 bases outside the gene matches. CDR3 length: 18 amino acids. This CDR3 is CASSLGDRRTSSNQPQHF. CDR3 sequence (DNA): TGTGCCAGCAGCTTGGGGGACAGGCGGACCTCAAGCAATCAGCCCCAGCATTTT.

The V and J genes are TRBV7-6 and TRBJ2-3; 12 bases line up with TRBD2. J lost 5 bases, V lost 2 bases, and 2 bases had no gene match. Germline V CDR1 and CDR2: SGHVS, FNYEAQ. The CDR3 contains 15 residues. CDR3 bases: TGTGCCAGCAGCTTACTAGCGGGGGGGCAAGATACGCAGTATTTT. The encoded protein is CASSLLAGGQDTQYF.

The V and J genes are TRBV19 and TRBJ1-2; a weak D match, TRBD1 (5 bases). Germline loops: CDR1 LNHDA, CDR2 SQIVND (reference sequence). This CDR3 is 14 amino acids long. The V end lost 3 bases, the J end lost 2 bases, and 10 bases lay between the germline ends. CDR3: CASSIWGENYGYTF. CDR3 sequence (DNA): TGTGCCAGTAGTATTTGGGGCGAGAACTATGGCTACACCTTC.

This chain connects TRBV28 to TRBJ2-2; 9 positions match TRBD1. The CDR3 is 14 residues long. In germline, CDR1 is MDHEN, CDR2 SYDVKM. Trimming removed 8 bases from V and 0 bases from J; junction bases left unmatched: 1. In nucleotides, the CDR3 is TGTGCCAGCGGACAGGGGCCGAACACCGGGGAGCTGTTTTTT. Translating gives CASGQGPNTGELFF.

The rearrangement joins TRBV25-1 to TRBJ2-1, with 12 bases fitting TRBD2. Germline values: CDR1 MGHDK, CDR2 SYGVNS. V lost 1 base and J lost 8; bases outside the gene matches: 3. The CDR3 totals 15 residues. Written as DNA, the CDR3 is TGTGCCAGCAGTGAATTGACTAGCGGGAGAGATGAGCAGTTCTTC. Translation: CASSELTSGRDEQFF.

The genes are TRBV5-1 and TRBJ2-7, with 9 bases lining up with TRBD1. Looked up from germline, CDR1 is SGHRS and CDR2 is YFSETQ. Germline trimming cut 0 bases from V and 7 bases from J; bases unmatched to any gene: 8. CDR3 length: 15 residues. The chain's CDR3 is CASSLGDRDTGEQYF. In DNA, the CDR3 is TGCGCCAGCAGCTTGGGGGACAGGGATACGGGGGAGCAGTACTTC.

J is TRBJ2-7 and V is TRBV5-4; TRBD1 matches at 9 bases. This CDR3 spans 14 amino acids. V lost 4 bases and J lost 4; bases outside the gene matches: 6. The germline V gene encodes CDR1 SGHNT and CDR2 YYREEE (reference sequence). This CDR3 reads CASSGPGQGYEQYF. Written as DNA, the CDR3 is TGTGCCAGCAGCGGCCCGGGACAGGGATACGAGCAGTACTTC.

The chain combines TRBV6-5 with TRBJ2-7; the D is unclear. In germline, CDR1 is MNHEY, CDR2 SVGAGI. The CDR3 runs to 13 residues. V lost 2 bases and J lost 0, with 5 bases in between. The CDR3, as DNA: TGTGCCAGCAGTTACGCGCACTCCTACGAGCAGTACTTC. Protein: CASSYAHSYEQYF.

This clone has a handful of counts. The chain uses TRBV21-1 and TRBJ2-7; the D segment call TRBD1 is taken from the table without a DNA check. TRBV21-1 counts as a pseudogene. The CDR3 extends over 14 amino acids. DNA of the CDR3: TGTGCCAGCAGCAACCAGGGCCTCGCCTACGAGCAGTACTTC. Translated, it gives CASSNQGLAYEQYF.

The V call is TRBV18, the J call TRBJ1-3; TRBD1 aligns across 7 bases. V lost 3 bases to trimming and J lost 4 bases; unmatched junction nucleotides: 3. Per the germline V gene, CDR1 is KGHSH and CDR2 is LQKENI. This CDR3 is 14 amino acids long. DNA for the CDR3: TGTGCCAGCTCACCGGGACAGAAAGGAAACACCATATATTTT. It specifies CASSPGQKGNTIYF. The full variable domain, rest sourced from reference TRBV18 and TRBJ1-3, is NAGVMQNPRHLVRRRGQEARLRCSPMKGHSHVYWYRQLPEEGLKFMVYLQKENIIDESGMPKERFSAEFPKEGPSILRIQQVVRGDSAAYFCASSPGQKGNTIYFGEGSWLTVV.

The CDR3 DNA reads as TGTGCCAGCAGAGAAACTAGAGTCGGGTTAAATGAGCAGTTCTTC. Encoded protein: CASRETRVGLNEQFF. The chain has TRBV7-9 and TRBJ2-1; D may be TRBD2 (5 bases). V dropped 6 bases and J dropped 7 bases, with 19 bases sitting between them. Germline CDR1 and CDR2: SEHNR and FQNEAQ (reference sequence). CDR3 size: 15 residues.

This clone occurred a few times. The rearrangement links TRBV7-3 to TRBJ2-2; TRBD2 matches 9 bases. This CDR3 is built from 17 residues. Losses at the gene ends were 5 bases for V and 1 base for J; bases not matched to a gene: 8. Germline V gives CDR1 SGHTA, CDR2 FQGTGA. CDR3 nucleotides: TGTGCCAGCAGCCCTGGGGGACTAGCCTTGAACACCGGGGAGCTGTTTTTT. Amino acid sequence: CASSPGGLALNTGELFF. Supplemented by reference TRBV7-3 and TRBJ2-2, the full variable domain reads GAGVSQTPSNKVTEKGKYVELRCDPISGHTALYWYRQSLGQGPEFLIYFQGTGAADDSGLPNDRFFAVRPEGSVSTLKIQRTERGDSAVYLCASSPGGLALNTGELFFGEGSRLTVL.